This is a list of T cell receptor beta chains from one sample in a study of blood T cell repertoires in COVID-19. The method was immunoSEQ multiplex PCR; TCRdb's version includes in-frame clones alone and lacks a portion of them. The table includes tens of thousands of clones, approximately 90% detected once. The specimen sequenced was peripheral blood. These TCRs come from a man aged 55 to 70 with acute or convalescent COVID-19. CDR3s include the opening cysteine and the closing phenylalanine or tryptophan. Fields, in order: J gene, V gene, D gene, clone size, CDR3 DNA, CDR3 protein. The D gene is left open where the match is weak. Clone size, where shown, is once, few, many, or a class for clones that have expanded.

>TRBJ1-3|TRBV6-2/TRBV6-3|NA|NA
TGTGCCAGCAGTTACGGCAGCTCTGGAAACACCATATATTTT
CASSYGSSGNTIYF
>TRBJ1-4|TRBV19|NA|NA
TGTGCCAGTAGTCCACGCATGGGCACTAATGAAAAACTGTTTTTT
CASSPRMGTNEKLFF
>TRBJ2-1|TRBV5-4|TRBD2|NA
TGTGCCAGCAGCTTCCGACTAGCGGGAGGGTACAATGAGCAGTTCTTC
CASSFRLAGGYNEQFF
>TRBJ1-6|TRBV28|NA|NA
TGTGCCAGCACCTGGTCGGCAGGCTTAATTCCGACCCTCCACTTT
CASTWSAGLIPTLHF
>TRBJ1-5|TRBV19|TRBD1|once
TGTGCATCGGAACAGGGGGCGCGGAATCAGCCCCAGCATTTT
CASEQGARNQPQHF
>TRBJ1-5|TRBV7-2|NA|once
TGTGCCAGCAGCTTAGGCGGGGGGACCAATCAGCCCCAGCATTTT
CASSLGGGTNQPQHF
>TRBJ1-3|TRBV18|TRBD1|NA
TGTGCCAGCTCACCTAAACGACAGGGCTACGACTCTGGAAACACCATATATTTT
CASSPKRQGYDSGNTIYF
>TRBJ2-1|TRBV21-1|NA|NA
TGTGCCAGCAGCAGGGAAGCGGGTGAGCAGTTCTTC
CASSREAGEQFF
>TRBJ1-1|TRBV6-5|TRBD1|NA
TGTGCCAGCAAGGAGGGGGCGGCGAACACTGAAGCTTTCTTT
CASKEGAANTEAFF
>TRBJ1-3|TRBV9|TRBD1|NA
TGTGCCAGCAGCGTAGAACAGGGGGGGTACACCATATATTTT
CASSVEQGGYTIYF
>TRBJ2-3|TRBV27|NA|NA
TGTGCCAGCAGTTCCCCCCCTGATACGCAGTATTTT
CASSSPPDTQYF
>TRBJ2-2|TRBV13|NA|NA
TGTGCCAGCAGCCAGGGGTCGAGAGCCGGGGAGCTGTTTTTT
CASSQGSRAGELFF
>TRBJ2-7|TRBV6-5|NA|NA
TGTGCCAGCAGCGGTCTTAGTACCTACGAGCAGTACTTC
CASSGLSTYEQYF
>TRBJ2-1|TRBV19|TRBD1|NA
TGTGCCAGTAGCCCGGGGACAGGGGGCAAGAATGAGCAGTTCTTC
CASSPGTGGKNEQFF
>TRBJ1-5|TRBV5-8|NA|NA
TGTGCCAGCAGCTTGGAACAGGTAGGGCCCCAGCATTTT
CASSLEQVGPQHF
>TRBJ1-2|TRBV27|NA|NA
TGTGCCAGCAGGTCTGAAGGGGCCGAGTGGGATGGCTACACCTTC
CASRSEGAEWDGYTF
>TRBJ2-1|TRBV24-1|TRBD2|NA
TGTGCCACCAGTGATTTCTCTAGCGGGAGGGCCGGTGAGCAGTTCTTC
CATSDFSSGRAGEQFF
>TRBJ1-4|TRBV6-6|TRBD1|NA
TGTGCCAGCAGTTCCTCGCTGAGGACAGGGTTTGAAAAACTGTTTTTT
CASSSSLRTGFEKLFF
>TRBJ1-1|TRBV19|NA|NA
TGTGCCAGTAGTCTCGCGGGTCTGAGGGCCGCTTTCTTT
CASSLAGLRAAFF
>TRBJ2-7|TRBV27|TRBD1|NA
TGTGCCAGCAGTTTAGCGAGTCAGGGGGCGTCCTACGAGCAGTACTTC
CASSLASQGASYEQYF
>TRBJ1-5|TRBV28|TRBD1|NA
TGTGCCAGCAGGTTCCCGGGACAGGGGGGTAGCAATCAGCCCCAGCATTTT
CASRFPGQGGSNQPQHF
>TRBJ2-3|TRBV5-1|TRBD2|NA
TGCGCCAGCAGTAGGGAGGGCCATTCAGATACGCAGTATTTT
CASSREGHSDTQYF
>TRBJ1-1|TRBV30|NA|NA
TGTGCCTGGAGCAAGACCGACAGGAGGAACACTGAAGCTTTCTTT
CAWSKTDRRNTEAFF
>TRBJ2-5|TRBV6-5|NA|NA
TGTGCCAGCACCAGGGCAGCACAAGAGACCCAGTACTTC
CASTRAAQETQYF
>TRBJ1-3|TRBV30|NA|NA
TGTGCCTGGAGCCCCGTGAGCTCTGGAAACACCATATATTTT
CAWSPVSSGNTIYF
>TRBJ2-5|TRBV4-1|TRBD2|NA
TGCGCCAGCAGGCCCGGGACTAGCAGACAAGAGACCCAGTACTTC
CASRPGTSRQETQYF
>TRBJ2-5|TRBV4-2|NA|NA
TGTGCCAGCAGCCAAGGCCGGCCCGGTAGCGGACCTCAAGAGACCCAGTACTTC
CASSQGRPGSGPQETQYF
>TRBJ1-6|TRBV3-1/TRBV3-2|NA|NA
TGTGCCAGCAGCCAAGACGCAGAAGGAGATTCACCCCTCCACTTT
CASSQDAEGDSPLHF
>TRBJ1-1|TRBV19|TRBD1|once
TGTGCCAGTAGTCCCCAGGGGGTCGGGAACACTGAAGCTTTCTTT
CASSPQGVGNTEAFF
>TRBJ2-7|TRBV6-5|TRBD1|NA
TGTGCCAGCAGTTACGAGGTGGGACAGGAACACTTC
CASSYEVGQEHF
>TRBJ1-1|TRBV6-5|NA|NA
TGTGCCAGCAGCTACATGCGAGGTACCGACGAAGCTTTCTTT
CASSYMRGTDEAFF
>TRBJ2-2|TRBV10-3|NA|NA
TGTGCCATCAGTATTGAGGAGGGCGCAAACACCGGGGAGCTGTTTTTT
CAISIEEGANTGELFF
>TRBJ2-1|TRBV29-1|TRBD2|few
TGCAGGGTACTAGCGGGAGGGCAAAATGAGCAGTTCTTC
CRVLAGGQNEQFF
>TRBJ2-3|TRBV9|NA|few
TGTGCCAGCAGCGTAACAGGCCCCCCAGATACGCAGTATTTT
CASSVTGPPDTQYF
>TRBJ1-5|TRBV5-1|TRBD1|NA
TGCGCCAGCAGCCCGGACAGGCCGGATCAGCCCCAGCATTTT
CASSPDRPDQPQHF
>TRBJ1-5|TRBV7-3|NA|once
TGTGCCAGCAGCCGGGGGGGAGAGAGCAATCAGCCCCAGCATTTT
CASSRGGESNQPQHF
>TRBJ2-7|TRBV7-9|NA|NA
TGTGCCAGCAGCTCAGCCCCGGGGGACGAGCAGTACTTC
CASSSAPGDEQYF
>TRBJ1-3|TRBV20-1|NA|few
TGCAGTGCTAGTACAGACTACCACTCTGGAAACACCATATATTTT
CSASTDYHSGNTIYF
>TRBJ1-4|TRBV30|NA|NA
TGTGCCTGGAGTGTAATTCGGGGGGCACGCACTAATGAAAAACTGTTTTTT
CAWSVIRGARTNEKLFF
>TRBJ2-5|TRBV5-4|NA|NA
TGTGCCAGCAGTTCCGGGACTCTTCAAGAGACCCAGTACTTC
CASSSGTLQETQYF
>TRBJ1-1|TRBV28|TRBD1|NA
TGTGCCAGCCGGGACAGGGGCCCTGAAGCTTTCTTT
CASRDRGPEAFF
>TRBJ2-7|TRBV29-1|TRBD2|NA
TGCAGCGGCCTCGGACTAGCGGGAGGCGAGCAGTACTTC
CSGLGLAGGEQYF
>TRBJ1-2|TRBV28|TRBD1|NA
TGTGCCAGCAGTTCCACGGACAGGGGGCTTCACGGCTACACCTTC
CASSSTDRGLHGYTF
>TRBJ2-7|TRBV30|TRBD2|once
TGTGCCTGGAGTGTTGGCGGGGGATACGAGCAGTACTTC
CAWSVGGGYEQYF
>TRBJ2-7|TRBV5-1|TRBD2|once
TGCGCCAGCAGCTTGCTCGGGACTAGCGGGACGGACGAGCAGTACTTC
CASSLLGTSGTDEQYF
>TRBJ2-5|TRBV6-5|TRBD1|NA
TGTGCCAGCAGCCGGGACAGGGGAGAGACCCAGTACTTC
CASSRDRGETQYF
>TRBJ1-3|TRBV18|NA|NA
TGTGCCAGCTCAGCAGAAATACGGGGCTCTGGAAACACCATATATTTT
CASSAEIRGSGNTIYF
>TRBJ2-7|TRBV6-2/TRBV6-3|NA|NA
TGTGCCAGCAGCAGGAGCCGGGTCTACGAGCAGTACTTC
CASSRSRVYEQYF
>TRBJ2-3|TRBV6-2/TRBV6-3|TRBD2|NA
TGTGCCAGCAGTAACCCCCGACTAGCGGGAGGGACAGATACGCAGTATTTT
CASSNPRLAGGTDTQYF
>TRBJ2-1|TRBV10-1|TRBD2|NA
TGCGCCAGCAGCAAACGGCGGGCACTAGCGGGGTATGACAATGAGCAGTTCTTC
CASSKRRALAGYDNEQFF
>TRBJ1-2|TRBV4-2|TRBD1|NA
TGTGCCAGCAGCCAACAGGGGGCCAGCAACTATGGCTACACCTTC
CASSQQGASNYGYTF
>TRBJ2-1|TRBV24-1|NA|NA
TGTGCCACCAGTGATGCCGGAGGGAATGAGCAGTTCTTC
CATSDAGGNEQFF
>TRBJ1-2|TRBV14|NA|NA
TGTGCCAGCAGCCTCGGTCCCATCTATGGCTACACCTTC
CASSLGPIYGYTF
>TRBJ2-1|TRBV4-2|TRBD2|NA
TGTGCCAGCAGCCAAGGGGATGGGACTAGCGGGACCTCCGCCTACAATGAGCAGTTCTTC
CASSQGDGTSGTSAYNEQFF
>TRBJ1-4|TRBV11-3|TRBD1|NA
TGTGCCAGCAGAACAGGGGGGGGACCAGAAAAACTGTTTTTT
CASRTGGGPEKLFF
>TRBJ1-2|TRBV6-5|NA|NA
TGTGCCAGCAGGGGGGGAGAATATGGCTACACCTTC
CASRGGEYGYTF
>TRBJ1-2|TRBV15|NA|once
TGTGCCACCAGCGGGGCCGTGGCAGGGTATGGCTACACCTTC
CATSGAVAGYGYTF
>TRBJ2-1|TRBV11-2|TRBD2|NA
TGTGCCAGCAGCGGACCGGGGGGAGGGAGTGAGCAGTTCTTC
CASSGPGGGSEQFF
>TRBJ1-2|TRBV30|TRBD1|NA
TGTGCCTGGAACTTGGACAGGGGGCCATATGGCTACACCTTC
CAWNLDRGPYGYTF